This section outlines one TCR beta chain sequence together with its context. The data were produced by immunoSEQ multiplex PCR, yet TCRdb's version contains in-frame clones alone and is incomplete. The sample has 250,000 or so clones; 91% are singletons. The data were obtained in a study of blood T cell repertoires in COVID-19. The sample consisted of PBMCs or T cells enriched from blood (not recorded which). The TCR comes from a man aged 40-55 years who had been exposed to COVID-19.

CDR3 DNA: TGTGCCAGCAGGGGGGCCGCAAATAATTCACCCCTCCACTTT. As protein: CASRGAANNSPLHF. The chain links TRBV6-5 to TRBJ1-6, with a possible D match to TRBD1 (6 bases). CDR1 MNHEY and CDR2 SVGAGI come from the germline V gene. V was clipped by 6 bases and J by 5 bases, with 11 bases between them. The CDR3 consists of 14 residues.